A selection of T cell receptor beta chains follows, all from one sample in a study of cytomegalovirus exposure and HLA in healthy donors. The data were produced by immunoSEQ multiplex PCR, yet TCRdb's version contains in-frame clones alone and is incomplete. The table has around 97,000 clones, roughly a tenth seen once. The sequencing input was PBMCs. The receptors come from a man aged 50-60 years in good health and CMV-seropositive. Each CDR3 is given without its conserved first and last residue. The D gene is left open where the match is weak. For some rows the clone size is stated as once, few or many, or as a class when expanded; others skip it.

>TRBV6-1|NA|NA
ASSYGETQY
>TRBV29-1|few|TRBD1
SVSPGQAQGYT
>TRBV11-2|few|TRBD2
ASKRGQETQY
>TRBV18|few|TRBD1
ASSPGQGVTEAF
>TRBV7-9|NA|TRBD2
ASSFSSGSGTGELF
>TRBV27|NA|TRBD1
ASSGSGGRLNEKLF
>TRBV6-4|NA|TRBD2
ASSGGTGLAGSGADTQY
>TRBV5-6|NA|TRBD1
ASSLGLTGFPYEQY
>TRBV2|few|TRBD2
ASIVPGLAVSGTSPYEQY
>TRBV5-1|NA|NA
ASRYEGRATNEKLF
>TRBV28|NA|NA
ASSSRGAVGSYGYT
>TRBV7-9|few|NA
ASSLAGTTSNQPQH
>TRBV7-3|NA|TRBD2
ASSLIREGEQF
>TRBV7-2|NA|NA
ASSLLGGRDEQY
>TRBV30|NA|NA
ASRYSSDEQF
>TRBV6-6|few|NA
ASSPQETQY
>TRBV5-1|NA|NA
ASSLISGALGNTIY
>TRBV4-2|NA|TRBD2
ASSQEKTSGRGDTQY
>TRBV28|few|NA
ASTPGAHRDEQY
>TRBV29-1|few|TRBD2
SVDFLTSGTSADTQY
>TRBV27|few|NA
ASSYGQRNTEAF
>TRBV30|NA|TRBD1
AWEVGTANTEAF
>TRBV7-2|few|TRBD1
ASSQMFGTELYEQY
>TRBV4-1|few|NA
ASSLLGRANTGELF
>TRBV30|medium-sized|NA
AWRPGIFGTEAF
>TRBV5-6|once|NA
ASSLEGRNTGELF
>TRBV27|NA|NA
ASSWGANYGYT
>TRBV27|NA|NA
ASSLFLTGELF
>TRBV7-3|NA|TRBD2
ASSLGLAGYNEQF
>TRBV29-1|few|NA
SAVQGSWPYEQY
>TRBV20-1|NA|NA
SAEGYNEQF
>TRBV10-3|NA|TRBD1
AISERSGTVGNIQY
>TRBV11-2|NA|NA
ASSLSDTEYEQY
>TRBV7-8|few|NA
ASSPAQDLYTQY
>TRBV2|many|TRBD1
ASSTGVGGYT
>TRBV18|NA|NA
ASSLSRDMGNTIY
>TRBV6-5|NA|TRBD1
ASSPSGTDNSPLH
>TRBV10-3|few|NA
AISTLSLLEESSGANVLT
>TRBV5-1|NA|TRBD1
ASSLGGTDQETQY
>TRBV5-1|NA|NA
ASSWAATNSPLH
>TRBV9|few|NA
ASRDDRISGNTIY
>TRBV25-1|few|NA
ASSGGQLKFYPPLH
>TRBV5-1|many|NA
ASSSIGSYEQY
>TRBV27|few|NA
ASSRGAPSGNTIY
>TRBV6-1|NA|TRBD2
ASSGGGGSQIQY
>TRBV7-2|NA|NA
ASSLIRGNTEAF
>TRBV6-1|NA|TRBD1
ASSEAPDRAYEQY
>TRBV28|few|TRBD2
ASSLSGLEVSEQF
>TRBV29-1|few|TRBD1
SVGRPGQGAGYGYT
>TRBV7-9|few|TRBD1
ASSLDGTGRYGYT
>TRBV27|NA|NA
ASRIPGGTEAF
>TRBV6-1|NA|TRBD1
ASSDRDRDTEAF
>TRBV28|few|NA
ASSFSLNQPQH
>TRBV5-4|NA|NA
ASSLQGLMNTEAF
>TRBV6-5|many|TRBD1
ASSYSFTGGTEAF
>TRBV6-1|few|TRBD1
ASSAGTAYSNQPQH
>TRBV28|NA|NA
ASSLAGAGTEAF
>TRBV11-2|NA|NA
ASSSYPGTTNTGELF
>TRBV19|NA|NA
ASSIAGAGELF
>TRBV27|NA|NA
ASSLVGRYEQY